This T cell receptor beta chain was retrieved from a study of cytotoxic CD8 clonotypes in ibrutinib-treated CLL. PBMCs that had been cryopreserved were the source of about 2 micrograms of genomic DNA for TCR beta libraries. Sequencing was designed to attain a depth spanning 1 in 200,000 to 1 in 1 million T cells. Using immunoSEQ multiplex PCR, the repertoire was profiled, and TCRdb retains in-frame clones only, with some absent. The repertoire consists of about 200,000 clones, with about two thirds occurring once and the leading ten covering around 15%. Notes on the study in general: At progression, clonality fell back toward baseline after rising at ibrutinib response.

In the case of this clone: Its matching antigen is unknown.

The specimen comprised PBMCs, sampled after 24 months of ibrutinib treatment. The source of this sequence is a human donor with chronic lymphocytic leukemia.

In DNA, the CDR3 is TGTGCCTGGGGTCCAGGGGCAAACATTCAGTACTTC. Translating it yields CAWGPGANIQYF. The rearrangement uses TRBV30 and TRBJ2-4; D may be TRBD1 (6 bases). Germline V CDR1 and CDR2: GTSNPN, SVGIG (reference sequence). V was shortened by 5 bases and J by 6 bases, with 11 bases between the two germline ends. This CDR3 region has 12 residues.